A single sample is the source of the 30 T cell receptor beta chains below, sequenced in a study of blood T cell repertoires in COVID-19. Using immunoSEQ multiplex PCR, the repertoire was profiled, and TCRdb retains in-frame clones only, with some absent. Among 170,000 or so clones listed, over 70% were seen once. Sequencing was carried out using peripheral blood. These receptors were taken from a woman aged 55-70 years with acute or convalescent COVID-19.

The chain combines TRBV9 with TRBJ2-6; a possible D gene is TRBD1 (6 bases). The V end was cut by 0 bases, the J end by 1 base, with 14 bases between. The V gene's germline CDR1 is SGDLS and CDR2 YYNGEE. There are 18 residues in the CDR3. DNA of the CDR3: TGTGCCAGCAGCGTAGAGGGTGGGGGCGCGTCTGGGGCCAACGTCCTGACTTTC. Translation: CASSVEGGGASGANVLTF.

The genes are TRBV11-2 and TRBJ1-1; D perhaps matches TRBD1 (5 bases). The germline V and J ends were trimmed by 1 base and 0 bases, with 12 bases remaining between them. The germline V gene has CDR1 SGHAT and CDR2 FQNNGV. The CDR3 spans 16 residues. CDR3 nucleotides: TGTGCCAGCAGCTTAGTTTCAGGGCTACTGAACACTGAAGCTTTCTTT. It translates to CASSLVSGLLNTEAFF.

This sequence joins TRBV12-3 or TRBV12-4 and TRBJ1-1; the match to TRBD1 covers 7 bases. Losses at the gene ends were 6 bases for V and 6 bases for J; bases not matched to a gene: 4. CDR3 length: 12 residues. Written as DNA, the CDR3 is TGTGCCAGCAGCGACAGGGTGGCTGAAGCTTTCTTT. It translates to CASSDRVAEAFF.

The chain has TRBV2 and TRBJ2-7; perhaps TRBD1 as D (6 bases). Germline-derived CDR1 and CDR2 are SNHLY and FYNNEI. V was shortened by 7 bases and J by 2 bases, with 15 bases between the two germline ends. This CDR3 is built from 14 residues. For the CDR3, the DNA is TGTGCCAGCAACACACAGGGTAGGACCTACGAGCAGTACTTC. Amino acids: CASNTQGRTYEQYF.

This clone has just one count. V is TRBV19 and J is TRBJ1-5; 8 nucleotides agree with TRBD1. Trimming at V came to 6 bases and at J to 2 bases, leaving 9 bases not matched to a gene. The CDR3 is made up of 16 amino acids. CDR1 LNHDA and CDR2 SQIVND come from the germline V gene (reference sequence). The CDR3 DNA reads TGTGCCAGTAGCCATCGGCCGGGACAGGGCAATCAGCCCCAGCATTTT. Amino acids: CASSHRPGQGNQPQHF.

The CDR3 DNA reads TGTGCCACTGGGAGGGGTGAGCAGTTCTTC. The encoded protein is CATGRGEQFF. V gene TRBV10-3 combines with J gene TRBJ2-1; 7 bases are a match to TRBD2. Unmatched junction bases numbered 3, after V lost 10 bases and J lost 9 bases. Per the germline V gene, CDR1 is ENHRY and CDR2 is SYGVKD. The CDR3 covers 10 residues.

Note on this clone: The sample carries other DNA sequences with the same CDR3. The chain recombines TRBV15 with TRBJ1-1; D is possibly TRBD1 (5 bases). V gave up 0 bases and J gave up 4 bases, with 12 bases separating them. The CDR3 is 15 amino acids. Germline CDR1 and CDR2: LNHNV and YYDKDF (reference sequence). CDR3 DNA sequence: TGTGCCACCAGCAGAGACCCCGGGGGTGGCACTGAAGCTTTCTTT. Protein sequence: CATSRDPGGGTEAFF.

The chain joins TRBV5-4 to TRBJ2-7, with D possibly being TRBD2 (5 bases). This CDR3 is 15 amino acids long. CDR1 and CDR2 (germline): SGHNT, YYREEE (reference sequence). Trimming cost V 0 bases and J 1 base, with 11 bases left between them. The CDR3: CASSLAGIGSYEQYF. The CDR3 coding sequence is TGTGCCAGCAGCTTGGCGGGGATAGGGTCCTACGAGCAGTACTTC.

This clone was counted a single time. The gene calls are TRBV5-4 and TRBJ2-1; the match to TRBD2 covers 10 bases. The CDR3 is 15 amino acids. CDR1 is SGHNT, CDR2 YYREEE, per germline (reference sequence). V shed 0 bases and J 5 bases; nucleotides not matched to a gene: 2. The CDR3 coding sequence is TGTGCCAGCAGCTTGGGTAGCGGGGGGAACAATGAGCAGTTCTTC. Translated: CASSLGSGGNNEQFF.

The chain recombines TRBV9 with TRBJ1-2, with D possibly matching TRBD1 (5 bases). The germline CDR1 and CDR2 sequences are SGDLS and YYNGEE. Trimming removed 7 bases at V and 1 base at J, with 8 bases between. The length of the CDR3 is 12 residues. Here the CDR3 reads CASHRNNYGYTF. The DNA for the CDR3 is TGTGCCAGCCACAGGAATAACTATGGCTACACCTTC.

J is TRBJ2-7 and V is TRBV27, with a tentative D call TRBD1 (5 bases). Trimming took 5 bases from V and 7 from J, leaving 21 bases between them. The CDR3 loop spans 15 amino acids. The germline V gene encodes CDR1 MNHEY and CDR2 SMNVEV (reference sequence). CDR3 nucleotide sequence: TGTGCCAGCAGTCCGCAGGGAAGGATTACGGAGGAGCAGTACTTC. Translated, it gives CASSPQGRITEEQYF.

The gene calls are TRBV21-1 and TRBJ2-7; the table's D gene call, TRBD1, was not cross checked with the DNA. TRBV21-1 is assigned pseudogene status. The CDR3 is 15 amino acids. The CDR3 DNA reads TGTGCCAGCAGCATGCCCAGAAAGAATGCATACGAGCAGTACTTC. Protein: CASSMPRKNAYEQYF.

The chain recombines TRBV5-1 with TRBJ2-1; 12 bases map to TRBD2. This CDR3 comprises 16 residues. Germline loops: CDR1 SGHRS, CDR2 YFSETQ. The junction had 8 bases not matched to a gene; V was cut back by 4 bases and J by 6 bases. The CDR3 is CASSGSSGGAINEQFF. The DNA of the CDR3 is TGCGCCAGCAGCGGGTCTAGCGGGGGGGCCATCAATGAGCAGTTCTTC.

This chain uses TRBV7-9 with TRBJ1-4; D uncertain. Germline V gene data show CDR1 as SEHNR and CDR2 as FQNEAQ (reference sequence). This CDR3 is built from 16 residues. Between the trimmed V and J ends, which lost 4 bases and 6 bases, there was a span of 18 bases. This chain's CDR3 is CASSSLSGVNDEKLFF. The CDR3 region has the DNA TGTGCCAGCAGCTCTCTATCCGGGGTGAACGATGAAAAACTGTTTTTT.

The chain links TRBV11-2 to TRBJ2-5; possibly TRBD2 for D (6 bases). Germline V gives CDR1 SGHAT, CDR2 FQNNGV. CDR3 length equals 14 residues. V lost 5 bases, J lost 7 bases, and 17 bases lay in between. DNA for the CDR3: TGTGCCAGCAGCCCTACCCGGGAGAGGGGGACCCAGTACTTC. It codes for CASSPTRERGTQYF.

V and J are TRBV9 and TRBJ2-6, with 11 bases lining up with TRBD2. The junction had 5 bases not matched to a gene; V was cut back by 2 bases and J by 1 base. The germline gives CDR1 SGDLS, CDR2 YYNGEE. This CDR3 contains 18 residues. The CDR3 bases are TGTGCCAGCAGCGTTAGCGGGGGGGCAGGGTCTGGGGCCAACGTCCTGACTTTC. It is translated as CASSVSGGAGSGANVLTF.

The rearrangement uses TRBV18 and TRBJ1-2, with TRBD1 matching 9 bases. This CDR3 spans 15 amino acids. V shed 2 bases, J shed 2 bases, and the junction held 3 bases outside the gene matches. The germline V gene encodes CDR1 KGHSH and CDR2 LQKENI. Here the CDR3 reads CASSPDRGKNYGYTF. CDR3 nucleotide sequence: TGTGCCAGCTCACCAGACAGGGGGAAGAACTATGGCTACACCTTC. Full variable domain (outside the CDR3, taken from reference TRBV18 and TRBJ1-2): NAGVMQNPRHLVRRRGQEARLRCSPMKGHSHVYWYRQLPEEGLKFMVYLQKENIIDESGMPKERFSAEFPKEGPSILRIQQVVRGDSAAYFCASSPDRGKNYGYTFGSGTRLTVV.

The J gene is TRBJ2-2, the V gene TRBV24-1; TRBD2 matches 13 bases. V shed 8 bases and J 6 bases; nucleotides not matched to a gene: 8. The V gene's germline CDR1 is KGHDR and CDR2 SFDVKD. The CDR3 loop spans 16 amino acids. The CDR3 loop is CATTGTSGAKAGELFF. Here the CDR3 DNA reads TGTGCCACCACCGGGACTAGCGGGGCTAAGGCCGGGGAGCTGTTTTTT.

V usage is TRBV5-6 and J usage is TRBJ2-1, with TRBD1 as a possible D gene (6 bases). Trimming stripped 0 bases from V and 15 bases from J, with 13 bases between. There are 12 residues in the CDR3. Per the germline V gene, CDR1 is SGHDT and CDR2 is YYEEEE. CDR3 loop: CASSLEAGVLFF. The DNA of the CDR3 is TGTGCCAGCAGCTTGGAGGCAGGGGTCCTGTTCTTC.

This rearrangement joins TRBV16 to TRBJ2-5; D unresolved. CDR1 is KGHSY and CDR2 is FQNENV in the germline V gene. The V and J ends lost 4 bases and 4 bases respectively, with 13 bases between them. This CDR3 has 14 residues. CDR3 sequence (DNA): TGTGCCAGCAGCCCCAATCTCCCGGGAGAGACCCAGTACTTC. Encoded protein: CASSPNLPGETQYF. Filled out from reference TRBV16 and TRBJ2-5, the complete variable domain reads GEEVAQTPKHLVRGEGQKAKLYCAPIKGHSYVFWYQQVLKNEFKFLISFQNENVFDETGMPKERFSAKCLPNSPCSLEIQATKLEDSAVYFCASSPNLPGETQYFGPGTRLLVL.

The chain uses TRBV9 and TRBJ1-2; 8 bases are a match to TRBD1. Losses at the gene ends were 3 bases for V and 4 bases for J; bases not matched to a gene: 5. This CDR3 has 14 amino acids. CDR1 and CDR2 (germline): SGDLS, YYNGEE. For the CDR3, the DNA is TGTGCCAGCAGCGCCACACAGGGGGTCTATGGCTACACCTTC. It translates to CASSATQGVYGYTF.

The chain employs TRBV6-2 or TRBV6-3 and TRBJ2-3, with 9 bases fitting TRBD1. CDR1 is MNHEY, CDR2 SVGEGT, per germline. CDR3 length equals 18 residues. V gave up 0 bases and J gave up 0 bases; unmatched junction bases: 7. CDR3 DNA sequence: TGTGCCAGCAGTTACTCGCCTTGGGACAGGGCAAGCACAGATACGCAGTATTTT. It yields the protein CASSYSPWDRASTDTQYF.

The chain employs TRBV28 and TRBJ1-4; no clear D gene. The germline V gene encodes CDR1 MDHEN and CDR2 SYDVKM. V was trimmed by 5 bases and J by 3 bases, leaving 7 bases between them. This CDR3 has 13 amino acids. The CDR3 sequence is CASSPRPNEKLFF. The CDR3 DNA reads TGTGCCAGCAGTCCTAGACCTAATGAAAAACTGTTTTTT.

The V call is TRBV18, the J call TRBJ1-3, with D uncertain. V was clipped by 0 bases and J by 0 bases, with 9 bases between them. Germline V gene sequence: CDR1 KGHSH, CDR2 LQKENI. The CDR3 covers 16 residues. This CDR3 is CASSPPGIASGNTIYF. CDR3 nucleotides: TGTGCCAGCTCACCACCCGGGATCGCCTCTGGAAACACCATATATTTT.

The CDR3 sequence: CASSGAGNTEAFF. The CDR3 DNA reads as TGCGCCAGCAGTGGGGCAGGGAACACTGAAGCTTTCTTT. The rearrangement joins TRBV10-1 to TRBJ1-1, with no clear D. With 4 bases removed from V and 1 base from J, the gap between germline ends came to 7 bases. The CDR3 totals 13 residues. Germline CDR1 reads WNHNN; CDR2 reads SYGVQD (reference sequence).

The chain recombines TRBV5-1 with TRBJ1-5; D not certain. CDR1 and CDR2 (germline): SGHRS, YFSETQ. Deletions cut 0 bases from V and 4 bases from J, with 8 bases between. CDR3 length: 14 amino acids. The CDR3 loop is CASSLAGANQPQHF. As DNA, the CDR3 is TGCGCCAGCAGCTTGGCGGGAGCAAATCAGCCCCAGCATTTT.

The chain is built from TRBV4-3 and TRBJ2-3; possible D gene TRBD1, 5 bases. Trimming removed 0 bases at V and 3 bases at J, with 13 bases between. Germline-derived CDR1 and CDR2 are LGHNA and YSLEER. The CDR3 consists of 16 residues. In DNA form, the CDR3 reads TGCGCCAGCAGCCAAGATGGGCCTAGGGGTACAGATACGCAGTATTTT. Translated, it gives CASSQDGPRGTDTQYF.

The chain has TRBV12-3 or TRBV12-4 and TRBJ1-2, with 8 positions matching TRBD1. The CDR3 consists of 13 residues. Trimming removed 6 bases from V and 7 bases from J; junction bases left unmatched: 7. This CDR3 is CASRVDRVSGYTF. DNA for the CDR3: TGTGCCAGCAGGGTGGACAGGGTTAGTGGCTACACCTTC.

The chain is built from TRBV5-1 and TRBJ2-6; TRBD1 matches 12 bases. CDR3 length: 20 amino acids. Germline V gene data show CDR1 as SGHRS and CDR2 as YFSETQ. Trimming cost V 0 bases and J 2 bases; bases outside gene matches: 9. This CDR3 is CASSLDPAGTGGAGANVLTF. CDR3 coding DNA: TGCGCCAGCAGCTTGGACCCGGCAGGGACAGGGGGCGCTGGGGCCAACGTCCTGACTTTC.

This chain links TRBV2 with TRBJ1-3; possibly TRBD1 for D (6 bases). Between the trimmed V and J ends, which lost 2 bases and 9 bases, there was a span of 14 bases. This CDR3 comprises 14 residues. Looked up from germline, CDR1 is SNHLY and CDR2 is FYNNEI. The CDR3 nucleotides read TGTGCCAGCAGTGAATCGTCAGGGGTTTTCACCATATATTTT. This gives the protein CASSESSGVFTIYF.